This T cell receptor (beta chain) comes out of a study of tumor and adjacent non-tumor tissue in lung cancer. The wider study: Patients comprised 12 adenocarcinoma, 2 squamous cell carcinoma and 1 small cell lung cancer.

The template was RNA from unsorted bulk tissue. A modified ARM-PCR protocol with three rounds of nested PCR amplified TCRbeta. From the multiplex PCR reads, TCRdb called clonotypes with MiXCR, one entry per CDR3 protein. The data hold tens of thousands of distinct CDR3 sequences, with 77% observed a single time. The sequence was collected from a woman aged 45-59 years with non-small cell lung cancer. What was sequenced was lung tumor tissue.

The CDR3 loop reads CASSYPRQEVVDMRYF. The CDR3 nucleotides read TGTGCCAGCAGTTATCCTAGACAGGAAGTGGTAGATATGCGGTATTTT. The genes are TRBV6-6 and TRBJ2-3; D is possibly TRBD1 (6 bases). Germline loops: CDR1 MNHNY, CDR2 SVGAGI (reference sequence). The CDR3 extends over 16 amino acids. The ends were cut back, 3 bases at V and 14 bases at J, with 27 bases in the middle.